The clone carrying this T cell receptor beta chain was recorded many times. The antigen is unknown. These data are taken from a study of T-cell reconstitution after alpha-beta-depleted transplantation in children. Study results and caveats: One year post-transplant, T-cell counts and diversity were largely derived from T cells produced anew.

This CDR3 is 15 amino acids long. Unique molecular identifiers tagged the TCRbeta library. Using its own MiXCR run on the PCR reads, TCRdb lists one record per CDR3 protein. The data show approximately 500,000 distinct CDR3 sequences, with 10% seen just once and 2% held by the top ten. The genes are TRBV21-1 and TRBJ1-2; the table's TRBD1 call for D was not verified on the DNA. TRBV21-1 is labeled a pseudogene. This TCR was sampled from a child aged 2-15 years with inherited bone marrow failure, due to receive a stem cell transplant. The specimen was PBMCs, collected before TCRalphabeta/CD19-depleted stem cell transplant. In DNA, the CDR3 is TGTGCCAGCAGCCGGCGAAGGGGGCGCCGCTATGGCTACACCTTC. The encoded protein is CASSRRRGRRYGYTF.